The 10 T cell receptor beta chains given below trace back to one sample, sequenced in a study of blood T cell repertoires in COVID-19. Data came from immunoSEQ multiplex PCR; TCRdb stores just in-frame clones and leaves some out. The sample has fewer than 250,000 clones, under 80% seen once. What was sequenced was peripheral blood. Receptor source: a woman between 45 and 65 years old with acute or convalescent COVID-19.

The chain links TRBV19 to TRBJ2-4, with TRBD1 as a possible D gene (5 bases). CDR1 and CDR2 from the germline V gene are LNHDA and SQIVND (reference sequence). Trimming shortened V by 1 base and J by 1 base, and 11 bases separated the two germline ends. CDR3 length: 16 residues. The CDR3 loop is CASSIGSGKAKNIQYF. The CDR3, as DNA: TGTGCCAGTAGTATAGGGTCAGGGAAGGCCAAAAACATTCAGTACTTC.

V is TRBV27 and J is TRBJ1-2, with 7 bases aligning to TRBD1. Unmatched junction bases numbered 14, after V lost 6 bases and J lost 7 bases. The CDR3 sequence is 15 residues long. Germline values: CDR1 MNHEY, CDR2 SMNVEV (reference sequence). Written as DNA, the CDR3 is TGTGCCAGCAGCCCAACAGGAGAGGGGGCGAGTGGCTACACCTTC. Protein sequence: CASSPTGEGASGYTF.

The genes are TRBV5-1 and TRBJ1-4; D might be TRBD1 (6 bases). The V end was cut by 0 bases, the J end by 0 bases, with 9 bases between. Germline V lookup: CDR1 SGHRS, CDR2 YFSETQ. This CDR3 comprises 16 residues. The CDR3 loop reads CASSLDRVATNEKLFF. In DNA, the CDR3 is TGCGCCAGCAGCTTGGACAGGGTTGCAACTAATGAAAAACTGTTTTTT.

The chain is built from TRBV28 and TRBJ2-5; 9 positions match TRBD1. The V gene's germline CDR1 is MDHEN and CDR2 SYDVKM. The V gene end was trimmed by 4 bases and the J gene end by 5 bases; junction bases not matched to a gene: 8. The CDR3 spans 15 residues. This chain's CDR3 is CASSSPGTGYETQYF. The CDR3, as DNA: TGTGCCAGCAGTTCTCCCGGGACAGGGTACGAGACCCAGTACTTC.

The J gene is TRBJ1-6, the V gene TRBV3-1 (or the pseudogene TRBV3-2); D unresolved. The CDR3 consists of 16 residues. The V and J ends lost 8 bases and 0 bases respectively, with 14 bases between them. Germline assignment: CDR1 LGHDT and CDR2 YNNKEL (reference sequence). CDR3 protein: CASRRLSNSYNSPLHF. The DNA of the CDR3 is TGTGCCAGCCGCCGGCTTTCAAACTCCTATAATTCACCCCTCCACTTT.

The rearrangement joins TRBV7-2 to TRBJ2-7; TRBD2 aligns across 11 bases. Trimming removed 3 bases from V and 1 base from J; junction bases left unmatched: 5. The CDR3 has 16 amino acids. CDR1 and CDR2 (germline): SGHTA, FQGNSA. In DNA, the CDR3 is TGTGCCAGCAGCTTTCATCGGACTAGCGGGTCCTACGAGCAGTACTTC. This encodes CASSFHRTSGSYEQYF.

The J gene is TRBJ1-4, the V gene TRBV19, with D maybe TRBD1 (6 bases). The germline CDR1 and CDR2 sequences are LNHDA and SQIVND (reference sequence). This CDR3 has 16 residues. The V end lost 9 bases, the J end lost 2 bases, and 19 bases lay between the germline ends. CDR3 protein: CASTQGRSATNEKLFF. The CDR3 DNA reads TGTGCCAGCACCCAGGGGCGATCTGCGACTAATGAAAAACTGTTTTTT.

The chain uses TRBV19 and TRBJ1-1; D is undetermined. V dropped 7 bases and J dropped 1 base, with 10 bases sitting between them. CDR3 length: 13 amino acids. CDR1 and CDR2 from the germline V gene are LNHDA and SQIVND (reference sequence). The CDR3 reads CASTPYPNTEAFF. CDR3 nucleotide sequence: TGTGCCAGTACCCCCTATCCGAACACTGAAGCTTTCTTT.

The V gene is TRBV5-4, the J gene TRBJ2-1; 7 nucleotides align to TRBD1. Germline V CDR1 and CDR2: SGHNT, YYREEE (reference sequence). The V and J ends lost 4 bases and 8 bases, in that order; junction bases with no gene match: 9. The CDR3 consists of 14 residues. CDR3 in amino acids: CASSRGQRGDEQFF. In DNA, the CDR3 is TGTGCCAGCAGCAGGGGACAGAGGGGCGATGAGCAGTTCTTC.

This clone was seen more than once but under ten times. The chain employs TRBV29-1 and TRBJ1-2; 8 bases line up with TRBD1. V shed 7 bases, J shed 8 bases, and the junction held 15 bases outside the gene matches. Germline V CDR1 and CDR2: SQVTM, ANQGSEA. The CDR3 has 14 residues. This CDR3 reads CSAYDRQGRGGYTF. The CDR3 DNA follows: TGCAGCGCATACGATAGACAGGGGCGCGGGGGCTACACCTTC.